This TCR beta chain was sequenced during a study of OX40 agonist ivuxolimab in advanced cancers. Looking at the study overall: Partial responses occurred in three patients (one hepatocellular carcinoma, two cutaneous melanoma).

General study results and limits: CD4+ and CD8+ blood T cells expanded clonally by week 6 at 0.1 to 3.0 mg/kg. Part of the nonresponder group also had normalized T-cell clonal expansion that was low.

CDR3 size: 14 residues. Germline lookup yields CDR1 LNHNV and CDR2 YYDKDF (reference sequence). J lost 0 bases, V lost 7 bases, and 4 bases had no gene match. Comments on this clone: Antigen: not known.

Exclusion of a patient followed from autoimmune disease history or systemic immunosuppression. Some clones are missing from TCRdb's copy, which holds only in-frame ones; the method was immunoSEQ multiplex PCR. Among over 90,000 clones listed, approximately 95% were seen once. The starting material was CD4+ or CD8+ T cells sorted from blood, obtained in a trial of the OX40 agonist ivuxolimab. This sequence was found in an adult with an advanced solid tumor such as melanoma, head and neck, liver or kidney cancer. This chain links TRBV15 with TRBJ1-1; 8 nucleotides match TRBD1. This CDR3 reads CATNRGAMNTEAFF. CDR3 DNA: TGTGCCACCAACAGGGGGGCTATGAACACTGAAGCTTTCTTT.